This T cell receptor (beta chain) is drawn from a study of regulatory T cells in long-lasting Graves disease. Broader study findings: There were preferences for TRBV28, TRBJ1-2 and TRBJ2-5 in persistent disease.

Sequencing libraries for TCR beta were prepared with iRepertoire HTBI primers and Arm-PCR of CDR3 regions. TCRdb reanalysed the multiplex PCR reads using MiXCR and keeps one entry per CDR3 protein. The sample holds 350,000 to 550,000 distinct CDR3 sequences, around 17% seen once. Points on this clonotype: As yet, its antigen is unknown.

Time point here: newly diagnosed GD, antithyroid drugs for less than 3 months. Scientists built the TCR library using RNA that was extracted from PBMCs. V was clipped by 4 bases and J by 1 base, with 15 bases between them. The CDR3 has 16 amino acids. Germline-derived CDR1 and CDR2 are SEHNR and FQNEAQ (reference sequence). These data are also associated with another study on T cells in Graves' hyperthyroidism and ophthalmopathy. That work states: With the HTBI primer set, the TCR CDR3 went through a first round of RT-PCR.

Specimen: peripheral blood mononuclear cells (PBMCs), collected at new diagnosis, from a patient treated with antithyroid drugs. The clonotype originates from a woman aged 18-35 years with Graves disease. The rearrangement joins TRBV7-9 to TRBJ2-3; a weak D match, TRBD2 (5 bases). This chain's CDR3 is CASSSPSSGRTDTQYF. For the CDR3, the DNA is TGTGCCAGCAGCTCTCCCAGCAGCGGACGCACAGATACGCAGTATTTT. The full variable domain, its missing parts supplied by reference TRBV7-9 and TRBJ2-3, is DTGVSQNPRHKITKRGQNVTFRCDPISEHNRLYWYRQTLGQGPEFLTYFQNEAQLEKSRLLSDRFSAERPKGSFSTLEIQRTEQGDSAMYLCASSSPSSGRTDTQYFGPGTRLTVL.